The rows below give T cell receptor beta chains drawn from one sample of a study of shared T cell receptors in the human thymus. The table came from immunoSEQ multiplex PCR; TCRdb's copy has only in-frame clones and leaves some out. The sample lists roughly 68,000 clones, roughly 96% seen once, with 0.03% to 0.04% in the top ten. The sequenced sample consisted of thymocytes. The receptor source for this set is a human donor. CDR3s include the opening cysteine and the closing phenylalanine or tryptophan. The D gene is left open where the match is weak. Expanded clones are given a class, and other clones once, few, many or no size at all.

V,J,D,length,size,CDR3,DNA
TRBV27,TRBJ1-5,TRBD1,22,NA,CASRETGGRREPDTLNSRPQHF,TGTGCCAGCAGAGAAACAGGGGGTCGGCGGGAGCCTGACACGTTGAACAGCAGGCCCCAGCATTTT
TRBV4-3,TRBJ2-1,NA,13,NA,CASSQDEGNEQFF,TGCGCCAGCAGCCAAGATGAGGGCAATGAGCAGTTCTTC
TRBV7-3,TRBJ2-4,NA,20,NA,CASSSTPGHHVKLAKSIQYF,TGTGCCAGCAGCTCGACTCCGGGACATCATGTGAAACTAGCCAAAAGCATTCAGTACTTC
TRBV6-1,TRBJ1-2,NA,14,NA,CASTPGGQGYGYTF,TGTGCCAGCACCCCGGGTGGGCAGGGCTATGGCTACACCTTC
TRBV9,TRBJ1-5,TRBD1,15,NA,CASSMTGGPNQPQHF,TGTGCCAGCAGTATGACAGGGGGCCCCAATCAGCCCCAGCATTTT
TRBV10-3,TRBJ2-1,TRBD2,13,NA,CAISSGTRVEQFF,TGTGCCATCAGTTCCGGGACTAGGGTTGAGCAGTTCTTC
TRBV5-1,TRBJ1-1,NA,16,NA,CASSIGQSAMNTEAFF,TGCGCCAGCAGCATCGGACAGAGCGCCATGAACACTGAAGCTTTCTTT
TRBV5-4,TRBJ1-1,NA,17,NA,CASSPGGLQANNTEAFF,TGTGCCAGCAGCCCGGGAGGGCTGCAGGCCAATAACACTGAAGCTTTCTTT
TRBV21-1,TRBJ1-5,NA,11,NA,CASKGSQPQHF,TGTGCCAGCAAGGGTTCCCAGCCCCAGCATTTT
TRBV12-5,TRBJ1-5,NA,16,NA,CASVLQTERVPQPQHF,TGTGCTAGTGTCCTGCAAACAGAAAGGGTCCCCCAGCCCCAGCATTTT
TRBV6-5,TRBJ1-2,TRBD1,15,NA,CASSYTFTDRGGYTF,TGTGCCAGCAGTTACACTTTCACGGACAGGGGTGGCTACACCTTC
TRBV5-6,TRBJ2-7,TRBD1,16,NA,CASSLVLGQGWYEQYF,TGTGCCAGCAGCTTGGTACTCGGACAGGGTTGGTACGAGCAGTACTTC
TRBV7-9,TRBJ2-3,TRBD1,17,NA,CASSLLPDRAGTDTQYF,TGTGCCAGCAGCTTACTCCCCGACAGGGCCGGCACAGATACGCAGTATTTT
TRBV29-1,TRBJ1-1,NA,12,once,CSVEAANTEAFF,TGCAGCGTTGAAGCGGCGAACACTGAAGCTTTCTTT
TRBV7-9,TRBJ1-3,NA,16,NA,CASSFFPAGPGNTIYF,TGTGCCAGCAGCTTCTTTCCGGCAGGGCCTGGAAACACCATATATTTT
TRBV15,TRBJ1-6,NA,17,NA,CATSRKRRGNYNSPLHF,TGTGCCACCAGCCGTAAAAGGAGGGGGAACTATAATTCACCCCTCCACTTT
TRBV7-9,TRBJ1-1,NA,19,NA,CASSLTPRRWSIPNTEAFF,TGTGCCAGCAGCTTAACACCGCGTCGCTGGTCTATACCGAACACTGAAGCTTTCTTT
TRBV4-3,TRBJ2-7,TRBD1,14,NA,CASSSRDRVREQYF,TGCGCCAGCAGCTCCCGGGACAGGGTTCGCGAGCAGTACTTC
TRBV9,TRBJ1-5,NA,15,NA,CASSVGGTDNQPQHF,TGTGCCAGCAGCGTAGGAGGGACCGACAATCAGCCCCAGCATTTT
TRBV5-6,TRBJ1-1,NA,16,NA,CASSLESPARQAEAFF,TGTGCCAGCAGCTTGGAGAGTCCCGCTCGGCAGGCTGAAGCTTTCTTT
TRBV5-6,TRBJ2-6,NA,17,NA,CASSEIDRFSGANVLTF,TGTGCCAGCAGCGAAATTGACAGGTTCTCTGGGGCCAACGTCCTGACTTTC
TRBV9,TRBJ1-4,NA,15,once,CASSPATAPNEKLFF,TGTGCCAGCAGTCCAGCGACAGCTCCTAATGAAAAACTGTTTTTT
TRBV11-2,TRBJ2-2,NA,14,once,CASRFRDKAGELFF,TGTGCCAGCAGGTTCCGGGACAAGGCCGGGGAGCTGTTTTTT
TRBV11-1,TRBJ1-2,TRBD1,14,NA,CASSSGDRVDGYTF,TGTGCCAGCAGCTCCGGGGACAGGGTGGATGGCTACACCTTC
TRBV21-1,TRBJ2-7,NA,16,NA,CASSKAPPGHSYEQYF,TGTGCCAGCAGCAAAGCCCCGCCAGGTCATTCCTACGAGCAGTACTTC
TRBV10-1,TRBJ1-5,NA,13,few,CASSRQGNQPQHF,TGCGCCAGCAGTCGACAGGGCAATCAGCCCCAGCATTTT
TRBV4-3,TRBJ2-5,NA,15,NA,CASSQVTEKQETQYF,TGCGCCAGCAGCCAAGTGACAGAGAAGCAAGAGACCCAGTACTTC
TRBV11-3,TRBJ2-1,NA,17,NA,CASSLGSRGATYNEQFF,TGTGCCAGCAGCTTAGGGTCCCGGGGGGCTACCTACAATGAGCAGTTCTTC
TRBV5-1,TRBJ2-5,TRBD2,16,NA,CASSFYSGGTQETQYF,TGCGCCAGCAGCTTTTATAGCGGGGGTACCCAAGAGACCCAGTACTTC
TRBV28,TRBJ1-2,TRBD1,13,NA,CASSRTGVGGYTF,TGTGCCAGCAGTCGCACAGGGGTGGGAGGCTACACCTTC
TRBV6-1,TRBJ2-7,NA,13,NA,CASSDFPTGRQYF,TGTGCCAGCAGTGATTTTCCGACCGGGCGGCAGTACTTC
TRBV13,TRBJ2-7,NA,14,NA,CASSLRRVVYEQYF,TGTGCCAGCAGCTTACGTCGTGTCGTTTACGAGCAGTACTTC
TRBV13,TRBJ1-2,NA,14,NA,CASSLLTGPYGYTF,TGTGCCAGCAGCCTACTGACAGGACCATATGGCTACACCTTC
TRBV6-5,TRBJ1-1,TRBD1,16,NA,CASSSRGALMNTEAFF,TGTGCCAGCAGTTCCAGGGGGGCCCTTATGAACACTGAAGCTTTCTTT
TRBV7-8,TRBJ2-1,TRBD2,17,NA,CASSLVPGGPTLPGQFF,TGTGCCAGCAGCTTAGTGCCGGGGGGGCCAACCTTACCAGGGCAGTTCTTC
TRBV18,TRBJ1-1,NA,16,NA,CASSMGTLDQNTEAFF,TGTGCCAGCTCTATGGGGACACTGGATCAGAACACTGAAGCTTTCTTT
TRBV5-6,TRBJ1-2,NA,14,once,CASSISANNYGYTF,TGTGCCAGCAGTATTTCAGCTAATAACTATGGCTACACCTTC
TRBV7-2,TRBJ1-4,TRBD1,16,NA,CASSLLFRGRDEKLFF,TGTGCCAGCAGCTTATTATTCAGGGGGCGAGATGAAAAACTGTTTTTT
TRBV4-2,TRBJ2-1,TRBD2,18,NA,CASSQGAWSWGGYNEQFF,TGTGCCAGCAGCCAAGGCGCTTGGTCGTGGGGGGGCTACAATGAGCAGTTCTTC
TRBV30,TRBJ1-2,NA,13,NA,CAWSVTDGYGYTF,TGTGCCTGGAGTGTTACCGACGGCTATGGCTACACCTTC
TRBV7-2,TRBJ1-5,NA,18,once,CASSLEGWRGHSNQPQHF,TGTGCCAGCAGCTTAGAGGGGTGGAGGGGCCACAGCAATCAGCCCCAGCATTTT
TRBV19,TRBJ1-4,NA,16,NA,CASSITSGAANEKLFF,TGTGCCAGTAGTATAACATCGGGGGCGGCTAATGAAAAACTGTTTTTT
TRBV13,TRBJ2-3,TRBD2,18,NA,CASSLSPAGGRNTDTQYF,TGTGCCAGCAGCTTAAGCCCAGCGGGGGGGCGCAACACAGATACGCAGTATTTT
TRBV6-1,TRBJ1-1,NA,16,NA,CASSDRRGRRSTEAFF,TGTGCCAGCAGTGACAGGAGGGGACGCCGAAGCACTGAAGCTTTCTTT
TRBV6-5,TRBJ1-1,TRBD1,15,NA,CASSPETGVRLGAFF,TGTGCCAGCAGTCCAGAGACAGGGGTTCGGCTCGGAGCTTTCTTT
TRBV5-1,TRBJ2-4,TRBD1,16,NA,CASSSGQGGSKNIQYF,TGCGCCAGCAGCTCCGGACAGGGGGGGTCCAAAAACATTCAGTACTTC
TRBV28,TRBJ2-7,NA,19,NA,CASSFIQVGAAKGYYEQYF,TGTGCCAGCAGTTTTATTCAGGTAGGGGCCGCAAAAGGATACTACGAGCAGTACTTC